This section outlines one T cell receptor (beta chain) sequence together with its context. This sample stems from a study of blood T cell repertoires in COVID-19. Study-level information: Whether acute or convalescent, the COVID-19 samples came from the United States, Italy and Spain.

Germline values: CDR1 LNHDA, CDR2 SQIVND (reference sequence). The V end was cut by 7 bases, the J end by 5 bases, with 15 bases between. This CDR3 comprises 14 residues. Libraries were prepared by immunoSEQ multiplex PCR; TCRdb keeps only in-frame clonotypes and omits some of them. Here the sample spans over 85,000 clones, around 90% being singletons. The chain uses TRBV19 and TRBJ1-5; D is undetermined. The TCR originated in a human donor with COVID-19, enrolled during active disease. The donor label of this sample is uncertain. The sample comprised peripheral blood. CDR3 sequence: CASKAAHWDQPQHF. In DNA, the CDR3 is TGTGCCAGTAAGGCGGCCCATTGGGATCAGCCCCAGCATTTT.